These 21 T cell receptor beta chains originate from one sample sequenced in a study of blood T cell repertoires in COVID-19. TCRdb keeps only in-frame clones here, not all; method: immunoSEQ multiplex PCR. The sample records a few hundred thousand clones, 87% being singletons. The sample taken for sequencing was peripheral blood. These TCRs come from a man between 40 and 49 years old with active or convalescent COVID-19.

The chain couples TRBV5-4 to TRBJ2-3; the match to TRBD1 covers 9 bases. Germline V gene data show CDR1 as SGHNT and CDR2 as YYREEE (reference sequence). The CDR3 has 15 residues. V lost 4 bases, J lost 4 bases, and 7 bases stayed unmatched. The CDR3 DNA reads TGTGCCAGCAGCAACCGGGACAGGGTCGCAGATACGCAGTATTTT. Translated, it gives CASSNRDRVADTQYF. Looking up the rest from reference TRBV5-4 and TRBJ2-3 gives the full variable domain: ETGVTQSPTHLIKTRGQQVTLRCSSQSGHNTVSWYQQALGQGPQFIFQYYREEENGRGNFPPRFSGLQFPNYSSELNVNALELDDSALYLCASSNRDRVADTQYFGPGTRLTVL.

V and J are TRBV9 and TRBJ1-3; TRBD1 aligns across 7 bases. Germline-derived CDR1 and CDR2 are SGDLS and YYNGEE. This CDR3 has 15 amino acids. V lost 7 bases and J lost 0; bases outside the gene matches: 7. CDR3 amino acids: CASGKGQNSGNTIYF. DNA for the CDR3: TGTGCCAGCGGCAAGGGACAGAACTCTGGAAACACCATATATTTT.

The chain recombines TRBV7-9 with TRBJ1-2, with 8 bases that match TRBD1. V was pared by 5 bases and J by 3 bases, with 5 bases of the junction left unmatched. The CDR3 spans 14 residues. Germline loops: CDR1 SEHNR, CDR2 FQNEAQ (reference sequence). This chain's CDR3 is CASSPGQGDYGYTF. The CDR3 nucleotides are TGTGCCAGCAGCCCCGGACAGGGTGACTATGGCTACACCTTC.

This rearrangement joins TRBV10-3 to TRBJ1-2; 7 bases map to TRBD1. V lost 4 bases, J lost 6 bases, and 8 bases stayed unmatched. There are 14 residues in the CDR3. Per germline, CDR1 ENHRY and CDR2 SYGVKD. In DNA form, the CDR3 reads TGTGCCATCAGTGGTACAGGGGCAGGGGATGGCTACACCTTC. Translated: CAISGTGAGDGYTF.

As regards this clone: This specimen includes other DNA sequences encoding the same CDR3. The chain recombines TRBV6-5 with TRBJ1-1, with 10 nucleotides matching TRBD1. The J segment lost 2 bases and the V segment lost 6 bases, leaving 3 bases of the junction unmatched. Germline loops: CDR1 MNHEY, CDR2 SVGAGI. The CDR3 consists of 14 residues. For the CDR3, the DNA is TGTGCCAGCAGGGGGACAGGGGTCAACACTGAAGCTTTCTTT. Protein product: CASRGTGVNTEAFF.

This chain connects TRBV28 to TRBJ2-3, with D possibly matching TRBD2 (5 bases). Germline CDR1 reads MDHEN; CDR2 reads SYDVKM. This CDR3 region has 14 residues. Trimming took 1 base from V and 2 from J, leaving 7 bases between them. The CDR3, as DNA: TGTGCCAGCAGTTTATTGCTAGCCACAGATACGCAGTATTTT. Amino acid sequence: CASSLLLATDTQYF.

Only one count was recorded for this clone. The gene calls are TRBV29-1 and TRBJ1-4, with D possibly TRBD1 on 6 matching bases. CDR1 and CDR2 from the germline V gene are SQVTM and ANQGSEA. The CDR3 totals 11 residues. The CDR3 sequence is CGGKTNEKLFF. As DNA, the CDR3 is TGCGGGGGCAAGACTAATGAAAAACTGTTTTTT.

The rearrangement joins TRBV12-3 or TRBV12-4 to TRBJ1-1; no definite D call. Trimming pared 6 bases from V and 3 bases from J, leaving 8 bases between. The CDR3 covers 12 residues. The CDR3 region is CASRGGHTEAFF. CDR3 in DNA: TGTGCCAGCAGGGGAGGCCACACTGAAGCTTTCTTT.

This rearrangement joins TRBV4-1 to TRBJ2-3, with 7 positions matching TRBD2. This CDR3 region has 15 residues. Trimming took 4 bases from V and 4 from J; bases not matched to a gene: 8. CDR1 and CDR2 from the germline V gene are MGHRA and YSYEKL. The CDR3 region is CASSRKAGVADTQYF. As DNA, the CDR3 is TGCGCCAGCAGCCGGAAGGCGGGAGTGGCAGATACGCAGTATTTT.

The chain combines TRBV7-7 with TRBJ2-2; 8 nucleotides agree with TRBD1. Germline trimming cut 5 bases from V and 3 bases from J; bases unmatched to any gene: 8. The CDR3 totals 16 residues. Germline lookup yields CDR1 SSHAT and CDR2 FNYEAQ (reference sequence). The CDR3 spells CASSPSDRDDTGELFF. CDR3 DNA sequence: TGTGCCAGCAGCCCTTCGGACAGGGATGACACCGGGGAGCTGTTTTTT.

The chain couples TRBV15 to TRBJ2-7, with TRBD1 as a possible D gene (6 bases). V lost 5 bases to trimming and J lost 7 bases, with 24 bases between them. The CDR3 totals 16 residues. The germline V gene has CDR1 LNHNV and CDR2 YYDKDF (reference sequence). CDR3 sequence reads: CATSDGAARSTGEQYF. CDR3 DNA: TGTGCCACCAGCGACGGGGCCGCACGGTCTACAGGGGAGCAGTACTTC.

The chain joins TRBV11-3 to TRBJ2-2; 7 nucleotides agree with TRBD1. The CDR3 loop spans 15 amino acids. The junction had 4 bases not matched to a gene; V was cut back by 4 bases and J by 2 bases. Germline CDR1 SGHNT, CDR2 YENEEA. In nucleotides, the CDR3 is TGTGCCAGCAGCTATGGGACAGTAAACACCGGGGAGCTGTTTTTT. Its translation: CASSYGTVNTGELFF.

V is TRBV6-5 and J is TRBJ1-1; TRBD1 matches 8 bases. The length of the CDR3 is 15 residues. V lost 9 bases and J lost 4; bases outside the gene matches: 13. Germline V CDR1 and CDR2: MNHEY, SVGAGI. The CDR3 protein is CASQDLDRGLTEAFF. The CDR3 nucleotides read TGTGCCAGTCAGGACCTTGACAGGGGCCTCACTGAAGCTTTCTTT.

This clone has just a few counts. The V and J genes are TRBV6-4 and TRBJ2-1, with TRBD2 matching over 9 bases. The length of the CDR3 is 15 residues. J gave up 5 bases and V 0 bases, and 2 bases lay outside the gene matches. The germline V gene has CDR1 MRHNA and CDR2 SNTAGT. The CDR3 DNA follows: TGTGCCAGCAGTGACTCCCTAGCGGGACACAATGAGCAGTTCTTC. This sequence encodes CASSDSLAGHNEQFF.

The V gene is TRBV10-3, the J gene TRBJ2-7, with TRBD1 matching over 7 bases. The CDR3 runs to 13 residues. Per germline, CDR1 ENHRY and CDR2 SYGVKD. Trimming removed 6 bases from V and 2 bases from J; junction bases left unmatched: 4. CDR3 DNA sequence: TGTGCCATCAGGGCAGGGGGACCCTACGAGCAGTACTTC. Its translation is CAIRAGGPYEQYF.

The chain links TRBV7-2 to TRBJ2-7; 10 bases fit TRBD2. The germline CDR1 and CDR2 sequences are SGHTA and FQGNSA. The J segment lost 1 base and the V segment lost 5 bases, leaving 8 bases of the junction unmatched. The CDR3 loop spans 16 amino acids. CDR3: CASSPDSGGVSYEQYF. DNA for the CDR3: TGTGCCAGCAGCCCTGACAGCGGGGGGGTTTCCTACGAGCAGTACTTC.

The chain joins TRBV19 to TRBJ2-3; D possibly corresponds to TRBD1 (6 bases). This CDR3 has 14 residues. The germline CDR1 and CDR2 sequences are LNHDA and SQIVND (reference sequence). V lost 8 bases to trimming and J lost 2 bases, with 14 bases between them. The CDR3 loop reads CASSQGPDTDTQYF. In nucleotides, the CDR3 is TGTGCCAGTTCACAGGGCCCTGACACAGATACGCAGTATTTT.

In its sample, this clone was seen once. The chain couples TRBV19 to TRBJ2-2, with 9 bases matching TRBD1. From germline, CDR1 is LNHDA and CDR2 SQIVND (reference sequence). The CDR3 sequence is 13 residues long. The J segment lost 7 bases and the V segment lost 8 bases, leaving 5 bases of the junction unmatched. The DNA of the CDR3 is TGTGCCAGTTCTACAGGGGGCCTCGGGGAGCTGTTTTTT. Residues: CASSTGGLGELFF.

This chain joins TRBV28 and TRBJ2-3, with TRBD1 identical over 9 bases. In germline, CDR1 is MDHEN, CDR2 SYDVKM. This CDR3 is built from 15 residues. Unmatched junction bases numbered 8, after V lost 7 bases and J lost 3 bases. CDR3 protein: CASTDPTGGTDTQYF. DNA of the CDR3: TGTGCCAGCACCGACCCGACAGGGGGTACAGATACGCAGTATTTT.

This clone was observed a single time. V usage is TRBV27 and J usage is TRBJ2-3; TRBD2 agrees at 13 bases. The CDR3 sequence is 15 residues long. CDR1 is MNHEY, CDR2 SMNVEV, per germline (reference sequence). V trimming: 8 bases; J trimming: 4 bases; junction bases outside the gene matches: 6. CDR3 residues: CASGRLAGGADTQYF. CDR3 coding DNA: TGTGCCAGCGGAAGACTAGCGGGAGGTGCAGATACGCAGTATTTT.

In nucleotides, the CDR3 is TGTGCCGTTTCACAACTTGGAGGTCTCCAGCCCCAGCATTTT. Its translation is CAVSQLGGLQPQHF. J is TRBJ1-5 and V is TRBV18; D uncertain. CDR3 size: 14 residues. CDR1 is KGHSH and CDR2 is LQKENI in the germline V gene. V was trimmed by 11 bases and J by 7 bases, leaving 21 bases between them. The whole variable domain, filled in from reference TRBV18 and TRBJ1-5, reads NAGVMQNPRHLVRRRGQEARLRCSPMKGHSHVYWYRQLPEEGLKFMVYLQKENIIDESGMPKERFSAEFPKEGPSILRIQQVVRGDSAAYFCAVSQLGGLQPQHFGDGTRLSIL.